This TCR beta chain emerged from a study of cytomegalovirus exposure and HLA in healthy donors. This CDR3 is built from 12 residues. CDR1 is SGHRS, CDR2 YFSETQ, per germline. The V end was cut by 5 bases, the J end by 5 bases, with 10 bases between. Amplification used 60 Vbeta primers and 13 Jbeta primers. Here immunoSEQ multiplex PCR was the method, and the copy in TCRdb shows in-frame clones only, minus some. The data show some 100,000 clones, around 72% seen once. The sample consisted of PBMCs. The TCR was taken from a male donor in good health and CMV-seropositive. V gene TRBV5-1 combines with J gene TRBJ1-1; D is uncertain. The CDR3 nucleotides read TGCGCCAGCAGGCCCGAGGGAACTGAAGCTTTCTTT. Translated: CASRPEGTEAFF.